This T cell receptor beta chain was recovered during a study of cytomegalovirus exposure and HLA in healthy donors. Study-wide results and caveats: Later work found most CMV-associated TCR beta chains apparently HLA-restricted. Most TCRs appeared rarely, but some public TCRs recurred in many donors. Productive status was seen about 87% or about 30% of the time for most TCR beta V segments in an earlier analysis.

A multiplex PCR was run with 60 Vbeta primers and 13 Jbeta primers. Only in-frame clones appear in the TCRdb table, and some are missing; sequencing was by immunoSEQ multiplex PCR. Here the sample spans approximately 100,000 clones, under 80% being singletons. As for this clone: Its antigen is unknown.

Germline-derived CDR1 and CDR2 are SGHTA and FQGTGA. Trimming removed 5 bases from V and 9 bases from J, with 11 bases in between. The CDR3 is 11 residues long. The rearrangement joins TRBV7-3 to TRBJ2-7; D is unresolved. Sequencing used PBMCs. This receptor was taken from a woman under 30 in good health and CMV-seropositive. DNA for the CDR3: TGTGCCAGCAGCCCACCCAGAGGGCAGTACTTC. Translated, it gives CASSPPRGQYF.